This TCR beta chain was observed in a study of blood T cell repertoires in COVID-19. Study-level background: In each case, the material was cDNA or gDNA derived from T cells, B-cell-depleted T cells, or PBMCs.

The CDR3 length is 12 residues. J gave up 8 bases and V 3 bases, and 4 bases lay outside the gene matches. Per germline, CDR1 SGDLS and CDR2 YYNGEE. Study processing details: Nucleated cell number was recorded as an estimate derived from reference gene primer amplification. TCRdb's copy holds only in-frame clones and misses some; the assay was immunoSEQ multiplex PCR. V and J calls plus clone size are reproduced from that table; the DNA served to infer D and trimming. The sample records roughly 80,000 clones, 91% being singletons. The clonotype comes from a woman aged 45-65 years in a cohort sampled during active COVID-19. The genes are TRBV9 and TRBJ1-2; 7 nucleotides agree with TRBD1. Material for sequencing was peripheral blood. The CDR3 is CASSGHRGGYTF. CDR3 DNA: TGTGCCAGCAGCGGCCACAGGGGCGGCTACACCTTC.